A single sample is the source of the 18 T cell receptor beta chains below, sequenced in a study of cytomegalovirus exposure and HLA in healthy donors. A multiplex PCR was run with 60 Vbeta primers and 13 Jbeta primers. Data came from immunoSEQ multiplex PCR; TCRdb stores just in-frame clones and leaves some out. This table holds some 84,000 clones, around 74% found once. The sample was PBMCs. Every receptor here comes from a boy aged 5-17 years in good health and CMV-seronegative.

The DNA of the CDR3 is TGTGCCAGCAGCTCAAGGGGACTAGCGGGGGGGTTGGAGACCCAGTACTTC. It translates to CASSSRGLAGGLETQYF. The chain couples TRBV7-8 to TRBJ2-5, with 16 bases identical to TRBD2. Unmatched junction bases numbered 7, after V lost 4 bases and J lost 5 bases. This CDR3 has 17 residues. CDR1 and CDR2 from the germline V gene are SGHVS and FQNEAQ.

This clone was picked up a small number of times. The J gene is TRBJ1-2, the V gene TRBV7-9; a possible D gene is TRBD1 (6 bases). This CDR3 has 14 residues. Germline V gene data show CDR1 as SEHNR and CDR2 as FQNEAQ (reference sequence). V shed 7 bases and J shed 6 bases, with 18 bases lying between them. The CDR3 DNA reads as TGTGCCAGCATCCCGCCCCTGGGGGCGGATGGCTACACCTTC. The encoded protein is CASIPPLGADGYTF.

The rearrangement joins TRBV6-4 to TRBJ1-2; D remains ambiguous. From germline, CDR1 is MRHNA and CDR2 SNTAGT. Trimming cost V 8 bases and J 4 bases, with 14 bases left between them. The CDR3 is 13 residues long. The DNA for the CDR3 is TGTGCCAGCGCGCCCCTCGCTGGCTATGGCTACACCTTC. It specifies CASAPLAGYGYTF.

The chain carries TRBV9 and TRBJ1-6; 7 bases map to TRBD1. J was trimmed by 10 bases and V by 0 bases; bases with no gene match: 1. Germline CDR1 SGDLS, CDR2 YYNGEE. This CDR3 comprises 13 residues. CDR3 residues: CASSVEGGSPLHF. The CDR3 nucleotides are TGTGCCAGCAGCGTAGAAGGGGGCTCACCCCTCCACTTT.

V usage is TRBV30 and J usage is TRBJ2-6; D is ambiguous. From germline, CDR1 is GTSNPN and CDR2 SVGIG (reference sequence). The CDR3 consists of 16 residues. Trimming pared 2 bases from V and 0 bases from J, leaving 11 bases between. CDR3 in amino acids: CAWSTSAFSGANVLTF. CDR3 bases: TGTGCCTGGAGTACTTCTGCCTTCTCTGGGGCCAACGTCCTGACTTTC.

The rearrangement links TRBV27 to TRBJ2-7; TRBD2 matches at 16 bases. From germline, CDR1 is MNHEY and CDR2 SMNVEV (reference sequence). J gave up 1 base and V 5 bases, and 11 bases lay outside the gene matches. This CDR3 spans 19 amino acids. CDR3 sequence: CASSILTPGLAGGSYEQYF. The CDR3 bases are TGTGCCAGCAGTATCCTTACACCGGGACTAGCGGGAGGGTCCTACGAGCAGTACTTC.

V and J are TRBV2 and TRBJ1-2; D gene ambiguous. CDR3 length equals 13 residues. In germline, CDR1 is SNHLY, CDR2 FYNNEI. The V gene lost 5 bases and the J gene lost 4 bases, with 11 bases spanning the gap. The CDR3 here is CASSLAAGYGYTF. CDR3 coding DNA: TGTGCCAGCAGTTTGGCAGCGGGCTATGGCTACACCTTC.

This chain uses TRBV21-1 with TRBJ1-5. TRBV21-1 is marked as a pseudogene. The CDR3 loop spans 16 amino acids. The CDR3, as DNA: TGTGCCAGCAGCGTCCTACCGGGATTTAGCAATCAGCCCCAGCATTTT. Residues: CASSVLPGFSNQPQHF.

The chain joins TRBV7-6 to TRBJ2-7; TRBD1 might be the D (6 bases). Germline lookup yields CDR1 SGHVS and CDR2 FNYEAQ. Trimming took 4 bases from V and 6 from J, leaving 16 bases between them. The CDR3 contains 14 residues. The CDR3, as DNA: TGTGCCAGCAGCTCGGCCTTCTCGACAGGCGAGCAGTACTTC. Protein product: CASSSAFSTGEQYF. Drawing the rest from reference TRBV7-6 and TRBJ2-7, the complete variable domain is GAGVSQSPRYKVTKRGQDVALRCDPISGHVSLYWYRQALGQGPEFLTYFNYEAQQDKSGLPNDRFSAERPEGSISTLTIQRTEQRDSAMYRCASSSAFSTGEQYFGPGTRLTVT.

J is TRBJ1-3 and V is TRBV7-8, with TRBD1 matching 7 bases. V was clipped by 4 bases and J by 0 bases; unmatched bases: 6. The CDR3 covers 16 residues. Germline V gene sequence: CDR1 SGHVS, CDR2 FQNEAQ. CDR3 DNA: TGTGCCAGCAGCTCGGACAGGACCGCCTCTGGAAACACCATATATTTT. Its protein product is CASSSDRTASGNTIYF.

This chain joins TRBV2 and TRBJ1-2; D is undetermined. Looked up from germline, CDR1 is SNHLY and CDR2 is FYNNEI. V lost 2 bases and J 5 bases, leaving 9 bases between the germline ends. CDR3 length: 13 residues. CDR3 loop: CASSESGGYGYTF. The CDR3, as DNA: TGTGCCAGCAGTGAATCTGGCGGTTATGGCTACACCTTC.

This clone was found a few times. This chain links TRBV2 with TRBJ2-5; a weak D match, TRBD1 (6 bases). The V end was cut by 5 bases, the J end by 5 bases, with 15 bases between. Germline lookup yields CDR1 SNHLY and CDR2 FYNNEI. The CDR3 contains 14 residues. The DNA of the CDR3 is TGTGCCAGCAGTAAACAGGGCTCGATCGAGACCCAGTACTTC. Translating gives CASSKQGSIETQYF.

The chain combines TRBV7-8 with TRBJ2-7, with 10 bases fitting TRBD1. CDR1 and CDR2 (germline): SGHVS, FQNEAQ. V shed 1 base and J 2 bases; nucleotides not matched to a gene: 8. The CDR3 length is 17 residues. The CDR3 nucleotides read TGTGCCAGCAGCTTAGGGACAGGGGGGGGGAAAACCTACGAGCAGTACTTC. Translated, it gives CASSLGTGGGKTYEQYF.

The CDR3 DNA is TGTGCCAGCAACAGCAGGGGGACTGTGCTCTACGAGCAGTACTTC. Translating it yields CASNSRGTVLYEQYF. The chain is built from TRBV2 and TRBJ2-7; TRBD1 is a possible D gene (7 bases). The CDR3 runs 15 residues. The V end was cut by 7 bases, the J end by 3 bases, with 19 bases between. CDR1 and CDR2 from the germline V gene are SNHLY and FYNNEI.

V and J are TRBV4-3 and TRBJ2-7; perhaps TRBD2 as D (6 bases). The CDR3 is made up of 16 amino acids. V was pared by 3 bases and J by 2 bases, with 17 bases between. Germline-derived CDR1 and CDR2 are LGHNA and YSLEER. This chain's CDR3 is CASSQGGSWGAYEQYF. For the CDR3, the DNA is TGCGCCAGCAGCCAGGGGGGTAGTTGGGGGGCCTACGAGCAGTACTTC.

J is TRBJ2-1 and V is TRBV7-8; TRBD1 is a possible D gene (6 bases). CDR1 is SGHVS and CDR2 is FQNEAQ in the germline V gene. The germline V and J ends were trimmed by 3 bases and 10 bases, with 13 bases remaining between them. The CDR3 spans 13 residues. CDR3 coding DNA: TGTGCCAGCAGCTTCCCCGGGACATTAGAGCAGTTCTTC. Translated, it gives CASSFPGTLEQFF.

The rearrangement joins TRBV7-9 to TRBJ2-5, with TRBD2 matching over 7 bases. The CDR3 totals 14 residues. In germline, CDR1 is SEHNR, CDR2 FQNEAQ (reference sequence). V gave up 4 bases and J gave up 5 bases; unmatched junction bases: 7. The CDR3 DNA sequence: TGTGCCAGCAGCTCCGTTAACGGGAGGGAGACCCAGTACTTC. This sequence encodes CASSSVNGRETQYF.

This clone was detected a few times. The gene calls are TRBV5-1 and TRBJ2-1; 9 bases agree with TRBD2. Germline CDR1 and CDR2: SGHRS and YFSETQ. Unmatched junction bases numbered 6, after V lost 0 bases and J lost 8 bases. The CDR3 runs to 15 residues. The CDR3 region has the DNA TGCGCCAGCAGCTTGGGGGGCGGGGGGGCTGATGAGCAGTTCTTC. Translated, it gives CASSLGGGGADEQFF.